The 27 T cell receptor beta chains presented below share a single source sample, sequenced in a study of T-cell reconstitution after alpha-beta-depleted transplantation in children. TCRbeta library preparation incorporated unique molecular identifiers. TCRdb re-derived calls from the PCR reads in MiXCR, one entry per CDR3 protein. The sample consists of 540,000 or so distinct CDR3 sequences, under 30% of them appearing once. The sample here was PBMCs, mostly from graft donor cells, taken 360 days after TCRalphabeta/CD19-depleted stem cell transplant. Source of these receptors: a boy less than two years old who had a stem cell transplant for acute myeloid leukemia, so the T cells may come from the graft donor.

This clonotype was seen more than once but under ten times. CDR3 region: CASSFILPSGGTEAFF. CDR3 nucleotide sequence: TGTGCCAGCAGTTTTATACTCCCCTCTGGGGGCACTGAAGCTTTCTTT. The chain links TRBV28 to TRBJ1-1; TRBD1 is a possible D gene (5 bases). Germline V gene data show CDR1 as MDHEN and CDR2 as SYDVKM. Trimming removed 3 bases at V and 4 bases at J, with 18 bases between. CDR3 size: 16 residues.

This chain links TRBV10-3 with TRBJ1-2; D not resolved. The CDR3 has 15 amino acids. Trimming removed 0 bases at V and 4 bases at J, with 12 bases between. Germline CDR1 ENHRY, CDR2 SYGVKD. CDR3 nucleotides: TGTGCCATCAGTGAGTCGGGATGGAACAGCTATGGCTACACCTTC. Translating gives CAISESGWNSYGYTF.

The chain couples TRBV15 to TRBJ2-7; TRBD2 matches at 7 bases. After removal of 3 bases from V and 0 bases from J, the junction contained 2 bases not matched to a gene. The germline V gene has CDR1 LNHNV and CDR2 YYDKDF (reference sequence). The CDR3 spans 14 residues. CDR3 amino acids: CATSRGEGSYEQYF. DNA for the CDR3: TGTGCCACCAGCAGGGGGGAGGGCTCCTACGAGCAGTACTTC.

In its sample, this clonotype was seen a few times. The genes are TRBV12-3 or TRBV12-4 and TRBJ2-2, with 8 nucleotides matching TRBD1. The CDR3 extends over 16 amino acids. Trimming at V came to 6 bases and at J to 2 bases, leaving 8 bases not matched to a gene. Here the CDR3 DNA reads TGTGCCAGCAGCCCTAGACAGGGGTATAACACCGGGGAGCTGTTTTTT. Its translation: CASSPRQGYNTGELFF.

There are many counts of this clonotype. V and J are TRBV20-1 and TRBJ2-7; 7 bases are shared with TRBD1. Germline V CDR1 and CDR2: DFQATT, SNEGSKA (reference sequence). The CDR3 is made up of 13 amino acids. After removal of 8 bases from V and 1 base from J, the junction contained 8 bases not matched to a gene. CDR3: CSHLKTGSYEQYV. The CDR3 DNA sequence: TGCAGTCACCTTAAGACAGGGTCCTACGAGCAGTACGTC.

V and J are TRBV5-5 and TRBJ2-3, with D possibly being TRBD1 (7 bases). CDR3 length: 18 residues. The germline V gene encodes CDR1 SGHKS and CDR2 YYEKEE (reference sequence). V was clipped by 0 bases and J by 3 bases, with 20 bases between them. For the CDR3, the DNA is TGTGCCAGCAGCTTGGTCGGCGGGACAGCCCACGGTACAGATACGCAGTATTTT. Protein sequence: CASSLVGGTAHGTDTQYF.

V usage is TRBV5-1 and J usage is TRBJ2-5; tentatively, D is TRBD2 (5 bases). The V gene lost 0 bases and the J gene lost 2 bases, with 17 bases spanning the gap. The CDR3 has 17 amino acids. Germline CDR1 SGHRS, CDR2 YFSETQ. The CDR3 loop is CASSLAGWARGQETQYF. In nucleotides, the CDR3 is TGCGCCAGCAGCTTGGCGGGATGGGCCCGAGGGCAAGAGACCCAGTACTTC.

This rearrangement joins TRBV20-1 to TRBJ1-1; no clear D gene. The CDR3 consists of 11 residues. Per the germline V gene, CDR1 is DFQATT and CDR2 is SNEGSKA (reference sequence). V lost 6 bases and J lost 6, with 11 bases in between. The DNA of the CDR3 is TGCAGTGCCCGGCGTTCCGCTGAAGCTTTCTTT. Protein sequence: CSARRSAEAFF.

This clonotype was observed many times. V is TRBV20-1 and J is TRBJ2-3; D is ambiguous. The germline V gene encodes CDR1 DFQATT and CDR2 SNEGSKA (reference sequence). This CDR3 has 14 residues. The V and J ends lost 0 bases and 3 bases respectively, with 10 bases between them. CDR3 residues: CSARDPLRTDTQYF. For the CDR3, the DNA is TGCAGTGCTAGAGATCCCCTGAGGACAGATACGCAGTATTTT.

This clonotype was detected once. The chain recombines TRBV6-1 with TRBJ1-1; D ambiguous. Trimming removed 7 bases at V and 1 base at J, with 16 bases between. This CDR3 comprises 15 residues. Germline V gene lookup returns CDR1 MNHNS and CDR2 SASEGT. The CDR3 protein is CASKPGVVGNTEAFF. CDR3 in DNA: TGTGCCAGCAAACCCGGCGTGGTCGGGAACACTGAAGCTTTCTTT.

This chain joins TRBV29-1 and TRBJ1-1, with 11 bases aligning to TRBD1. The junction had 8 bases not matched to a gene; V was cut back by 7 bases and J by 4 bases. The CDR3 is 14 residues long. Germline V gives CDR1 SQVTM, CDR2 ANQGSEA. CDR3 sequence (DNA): TGCAGCGCACGGACAGGGGGCGCGGGCACTGAAGCTTTCTTT. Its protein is CSARTGGAGTEAFF.

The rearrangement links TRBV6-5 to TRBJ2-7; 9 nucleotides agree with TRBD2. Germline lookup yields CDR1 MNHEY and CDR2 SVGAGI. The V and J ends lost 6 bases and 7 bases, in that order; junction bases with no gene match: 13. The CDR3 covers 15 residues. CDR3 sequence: CASSLGTSSTGEQYF. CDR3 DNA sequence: TGTGCCAGCAGCCTCGGGACTAGCTCCACGGGGGAGCAGTACTTC.

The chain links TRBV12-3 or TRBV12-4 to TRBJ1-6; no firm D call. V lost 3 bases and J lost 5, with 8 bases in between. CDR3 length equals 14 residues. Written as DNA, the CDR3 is TGTGCCAGCAGTTTGAACGGGAATAATTCACCCCTCCACTTT. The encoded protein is CASSLNGNNSPLHF.

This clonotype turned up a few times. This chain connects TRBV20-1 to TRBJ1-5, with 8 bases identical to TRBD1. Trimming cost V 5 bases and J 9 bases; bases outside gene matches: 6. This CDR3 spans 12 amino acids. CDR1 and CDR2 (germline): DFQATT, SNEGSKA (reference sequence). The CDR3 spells CSARDRSRPQHF. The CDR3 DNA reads TGCAGTGCTCGGGACAGGTCCCGGCCCCAGCATTTT.

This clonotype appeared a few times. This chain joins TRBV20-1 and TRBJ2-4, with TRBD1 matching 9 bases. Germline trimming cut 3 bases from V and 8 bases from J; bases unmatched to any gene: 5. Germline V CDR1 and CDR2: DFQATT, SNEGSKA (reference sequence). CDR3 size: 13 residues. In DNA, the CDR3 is TGCAGTGCTAGGGGGACAGGGCTTGACATTCAGTACTTC. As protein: CSARGTGLDIQYF.

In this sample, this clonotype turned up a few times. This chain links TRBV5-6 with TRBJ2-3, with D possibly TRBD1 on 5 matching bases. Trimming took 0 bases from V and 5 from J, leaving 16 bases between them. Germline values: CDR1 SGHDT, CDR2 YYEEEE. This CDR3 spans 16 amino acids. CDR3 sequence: CASSLEGARAVDTQYF. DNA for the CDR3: TGTGCCAGCAGCTTGGAGGGCGCCAGGGCCGTAGATACGCAGTATTTT.

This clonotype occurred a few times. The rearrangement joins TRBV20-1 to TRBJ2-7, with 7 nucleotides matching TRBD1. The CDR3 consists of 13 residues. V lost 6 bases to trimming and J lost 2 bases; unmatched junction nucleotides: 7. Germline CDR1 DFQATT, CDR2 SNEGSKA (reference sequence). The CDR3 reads CSATRQGPYEQYV. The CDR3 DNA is TGCAGTGCCACCCGACAGGGCCCCTACGAGCAGTACGTC.

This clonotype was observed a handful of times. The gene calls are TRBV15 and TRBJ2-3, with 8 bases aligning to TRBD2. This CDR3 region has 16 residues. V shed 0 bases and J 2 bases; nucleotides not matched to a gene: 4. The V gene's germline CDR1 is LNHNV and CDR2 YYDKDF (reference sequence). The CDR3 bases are TGTGCCACCAGCAGAGACGGGGGGGGCCTCACAGATACGCAGTATTTT. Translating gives CATSRDGGGLTDTQYF.

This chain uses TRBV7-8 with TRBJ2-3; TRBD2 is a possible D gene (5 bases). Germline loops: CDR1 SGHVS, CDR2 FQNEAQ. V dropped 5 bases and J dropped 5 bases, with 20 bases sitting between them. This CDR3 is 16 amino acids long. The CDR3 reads CASSPTRVWRRDTQYF. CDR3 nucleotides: TGTGCCAGCAGCCCCACGCGGGTGTGGCGAAGAGATACGCAGTATTTT. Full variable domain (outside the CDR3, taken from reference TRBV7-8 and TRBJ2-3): GAGVSQSPRYKVAKRGQDVALRCDPISGHVSLFWYQQALGQGPEFLTYFQNEAQLDKSGLPSDRFFAERPEGSVSTLKIQRTQQEDSAVYLCASSPTRVWRRDTQYFGPGTRLTVL.

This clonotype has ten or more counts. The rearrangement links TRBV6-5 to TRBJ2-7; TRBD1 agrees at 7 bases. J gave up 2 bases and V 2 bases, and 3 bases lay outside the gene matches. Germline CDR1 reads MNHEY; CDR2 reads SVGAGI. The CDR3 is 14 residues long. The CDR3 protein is CASSYGTEAYEQYF. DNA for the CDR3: TGTGCCAGCAGTTACGGGACAGAGGCCTACGAGCAGTACTTC.

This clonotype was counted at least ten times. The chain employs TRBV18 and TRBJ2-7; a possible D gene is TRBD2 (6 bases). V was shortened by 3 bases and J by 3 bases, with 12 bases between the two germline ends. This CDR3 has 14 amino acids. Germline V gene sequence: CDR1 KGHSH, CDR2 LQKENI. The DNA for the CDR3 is TGTGCCAGCTCACCCTTGGAGGGCGGCTACGAGCAGTACGTC. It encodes CASSPLEGGYEQYV.

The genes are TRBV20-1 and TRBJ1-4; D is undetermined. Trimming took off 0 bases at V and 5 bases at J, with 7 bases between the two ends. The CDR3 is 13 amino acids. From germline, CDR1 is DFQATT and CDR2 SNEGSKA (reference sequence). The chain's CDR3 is CSARDSTNEKLFF. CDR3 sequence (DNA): TGCAGTGCTAGAGATTCGACGAATGAAAAACTGTTTTTT.

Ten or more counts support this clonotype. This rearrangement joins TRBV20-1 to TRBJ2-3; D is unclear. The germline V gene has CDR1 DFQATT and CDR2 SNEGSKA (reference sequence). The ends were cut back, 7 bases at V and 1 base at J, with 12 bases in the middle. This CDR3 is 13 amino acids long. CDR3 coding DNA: TGCAGTGTTCCGGGCGGAGGCACAGATACGCAGTATTTT. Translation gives CSVPGGGTDTQYF.

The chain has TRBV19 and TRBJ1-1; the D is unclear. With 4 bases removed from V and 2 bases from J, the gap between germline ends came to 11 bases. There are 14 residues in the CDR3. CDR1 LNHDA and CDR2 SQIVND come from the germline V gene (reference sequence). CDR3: CASSTGGVNTEAFF. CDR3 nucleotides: TGTGCCAGTAGTACCGGCGGGGTAAACACTGAAGCTTTCTTT.

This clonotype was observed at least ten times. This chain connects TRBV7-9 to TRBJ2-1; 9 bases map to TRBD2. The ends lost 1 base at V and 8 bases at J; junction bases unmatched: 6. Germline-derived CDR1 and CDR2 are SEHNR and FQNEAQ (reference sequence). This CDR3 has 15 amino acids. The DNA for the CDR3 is TGTGCCAGCAGCTTAGTGACTAGCGGTGGGTATGAGCAGTTCTTC. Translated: CASSLVTSGGYEQFF.

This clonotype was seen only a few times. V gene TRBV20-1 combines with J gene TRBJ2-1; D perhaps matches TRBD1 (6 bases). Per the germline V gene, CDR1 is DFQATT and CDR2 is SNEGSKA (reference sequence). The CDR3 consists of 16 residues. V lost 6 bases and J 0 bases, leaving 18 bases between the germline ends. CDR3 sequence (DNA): TGCAGTGCCCCCCGGACAGAACCAAGCTCCTACAATGAGCAGTTCTTC. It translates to CSAPRTEPSSYNEQFF.

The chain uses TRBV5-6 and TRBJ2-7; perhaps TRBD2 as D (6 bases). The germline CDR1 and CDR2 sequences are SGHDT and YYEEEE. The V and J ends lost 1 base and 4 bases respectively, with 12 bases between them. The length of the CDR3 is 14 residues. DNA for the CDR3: TGTGCCAGCAGCTTGCAGTCCGGAGGGTACGAGCAGTACTTC. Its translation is CASSLQSGGYEQYF.